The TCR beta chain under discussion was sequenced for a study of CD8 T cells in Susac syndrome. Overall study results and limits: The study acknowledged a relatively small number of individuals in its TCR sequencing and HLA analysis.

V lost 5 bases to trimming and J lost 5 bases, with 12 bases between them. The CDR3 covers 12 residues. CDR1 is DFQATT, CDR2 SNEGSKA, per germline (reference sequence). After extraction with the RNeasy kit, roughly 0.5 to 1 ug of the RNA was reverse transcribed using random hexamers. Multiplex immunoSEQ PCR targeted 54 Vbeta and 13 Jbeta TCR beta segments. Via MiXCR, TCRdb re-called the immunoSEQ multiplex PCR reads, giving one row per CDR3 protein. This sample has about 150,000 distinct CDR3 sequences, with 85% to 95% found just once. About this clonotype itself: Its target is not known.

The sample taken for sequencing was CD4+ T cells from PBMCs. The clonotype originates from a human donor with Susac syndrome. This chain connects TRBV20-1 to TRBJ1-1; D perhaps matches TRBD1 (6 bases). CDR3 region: CSAPRGQTEAFF. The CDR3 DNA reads TGCAGTGCTCCCCGGGGGCAAACTGAAGCTTTCTTT.